This TCR beta chain originates from a study of graft-versus-host responses after intestinal transplantation. Study results and caveats: Detected in recipient marrow were GvH clones, some of which were first observed in ileum or blood. Association was observed between peak circulating GvH clone levels and early post-transplant HvG declines.

The V end was cut by 5 bases, the J end by 4 bases, with 16 bases between. The CDR3 extends over 15 amino acids. Germline V gene data show CDR1 as SGHTA and CDR2 as FQGNSA. Turning to this clone: Antigen: not known.

Method: immunoSEQ multiplex PCR; TCRdb's copy keeps in-frame clones and lacks some. Of about 98,000 clones detected, more than 75% appear once; the ten largest clones hold around 1.4%. The chain links TRBV7-2 to TRBJ2-3, with D possibly matching TRBD1 (5 bases). Sequencing was performed on PBMCs, taken 255 days after intestinal transplant. The TCR originated in a human patient who received an intestinal transplant, so some T cells may come from the graft donor. The CDR3 region is CASSPALRVPDTQYF. The CDR3 coding sequence is TGTGCCAGCAGCCCCGCCCTCAGGGTTCCAGATACGCAGTATTTT.